The rows below give T cell receptor beta chains drawn from one sample of a study of cytomegalovirus exposure and HLA in healthy donors. Libraries were prepared by immunoSEQ multiplex PCR; TCRdb keeps only in-frame clonotypes and omits some of them. The data contain 150,000 to 200,000 clones, around 76% of them singletons. The specimen sequenced was PBMCs. The receptors derive from a female donor in good health and CMV-seronegative. Both conserved end residues are part of each CDR3. D genes are given only for firm matches. The size entry is marked missing in some rows and otherwise reads once, few, many or a size class.

CDR3,DNA,size,V,D,length,J
CAIRTGESYEQYF,TGTGCCATCCGGACAGGGGAATCCTACGAGCAGTACTTC,-,TRBV10-3,TRBD1,13,TRBJ2-7
CASSPDTGELFF,TGTGCCAGCAGCCCGGACACCGGGGAGCTGTTTTTT,-,TRBV7-2,-,12,TRBJ2-2
CATGRGGLGGTQYF,TGTGCCACCGGGCGGGGGGGGCTAGGGGGTACGCAGTATTTT,few,TRBV15,TRBD2,14,TRBJ2-3
CASSPPGQGLTGELFF,TGCGCCAGCAGCCCACCGGGACAGGGCCTGACCGGGGAGCTGTTTTTT,-,TRBV5-1,TRBD1,16,TRBJ2-2
CASSLLQGAAGELFF,TGTGCCAGCAGCTTACTCCAGGGGGCCGCCGGGGAGCTGTTTTTT,-,TRBV13,TRBD1,15,TRBJ2-2
CASSGTNTEAFF,TGTGCCAGCAGCGGGACAAACACTGAAGCTTTCTTT,once,TRBV5-6,-,12,TRBJ1-1
CASSSGQHNYGYTF,TGTGCCAGCAGCTCGGGACAGCATAACTATGGCTACACCTTC,-,TRBV5-4,TRBD1,14,TRBJ1-2
CASTLSDLNNGYTF,TGTGCCAGTACCCTGTCGGACTTGAACAATGGCTACACCTTC,once,TRBV19,-,14,TRBJ1-2
CASRGNGPGLAGIEQYF,TGCGCCAGCAGGGGAAATGGACCGGGACTAGCGGGAATCGAGCAGTACTTC,-,TRBV10-2,TRBD2,17,TRBJ2-7
CASSRGRGTGDGYTF,TGTGCCAGTAGCCGCGGCCGGGGGACAGGGGATGGCTACACCTTC,-,TRBV19,TRBD1,15,TRBJ1-2
CATSRDPGTAYEQYF,TGTGCCACCAGCAGAGATCCCGGGACAGCCTACGAGCAGTACTTC,-,TRBV15,TRBD1,15,TRBJ2-7
CAYAQGMNTEAFF,TGTGCCTACGCACAGGGAATGAACACTGAAGCTTTCTTT,-,TRBV6-1,-,13,TRBJ1-1
CASSSGGGLQATQYF,TGTGCCAGTAGTTCGGGCGGGGGGTTGCAAGCTACGCAGTATTTT,-,TRBV19,TRBD2,15,TRBJ2-3
CASSRTGTTEAFF,TGTGCCAGCAGCAGGACAGGGACCACTGAAGCTTTCTTT,few,TRBV5-4,TRBD1,13,TRBJ1-1
CASSQADRPGGELFF,TGCGCCAGCAGCCAAGCGGACAGGCCCGGCGGGGAGCTGTTTTTT,once,TRBV4-1,TRBD1,15,TRBJ2-2
CASSREGEEKLFF,TGCGCCAGCTCGAGGGAGGGAGAAGAAAAACTGTTTTTT,once,TRBV5-1,-,13,TRBJ1-4
CASSPPGQSSYEQYF,TGTGCCAGCTCACCGCCGGGACAAAGCTCCTACGAGCAGTACTTC,-,TRBV18,-,15,TRBJ2-7
CASSITGIGTQYF,TGTGCCAGTAGTATAACAGGGATTGGGACCCAGTACTTC,-,TRBV19,-,13,TRBJ2-5
CATREDWDTEAFF,TGTGCCACACGAGAGGACTGGGACACTGAAGCTTTCTTT,-,TRBV19,-,13,TRBJ1-1
CASSLDRAEAEAFF,TGCGCCAGCAGCCTGGACAGGGCAGAGGCTGAAGCTTTCTTT,-,TRBV5-1,TRBD1,14,TRBJ1-1
CATYPGQGPEAFF,TGTGCCACCTACCCCGGACAGGGCCCTGAAGCTTTCTTT,few,TRBV2,TRBD1,13,TRBJ1-1
CACTPGLAVETQYF,TGTGCCTGCACCCCGGGACTAGCAGTCGAGACCCAGTACTTC,-,TRBV30,TRBD2,14,TRBJ2-5
CASSLELYGGAFF,TGTGCCAGCAGCTTAGAACTTTACGGGGGAGCTTTCTTT,-,TRBV13,-,13,TRBJ1-1
CASSIQGRNQPQHF,TGTGCCAGTAGTATACAGGGCCGGAATCAGCCCCAGCATTTT,-,TRBV19,-,14,TRBJ1-5
CASTPGGQGAGAFF,TGCGCCAGCACCCCTGGGGGGCAGGGGGCAGGGGCTTTCTTT,-,TRBV5-1,TRBD1,14,TRBJ1-1
CAWSGAAPKAFF,TGTGCCTGGAGTGGAGCTGCCCCCAAAGCTTTCTTT,-,TRBV30,-,12,TRBJ1-1
CASSGSGRAGNEQFF,TGTGCCAGCAGTGGGAGCGGGAGGGCCGGGAATGAGCAGTTCTTC,few,TRBV6-1,TRBD2,15,TRBJ2-1
CAWSSTRGNQPQHF,TGTGCCTGGAGTTCTACGAGAGGCAATCAGCCCCAGCATTTT,-,TRBV30,-,14,TRBJ1-5
CASSLGPNYGYTF,TGCGCCAGCAGCTTGGGGCCTAACTATGGTTACACCTTC,-,TRBV5-1,-,13,TRBJ1-2
CASSAAPGPSPDTQYF,TGTGCCAGCAGCGCCGCCCCGGGTCCTAGTCCAGATACGCAGTATTTT,-,TRBV9,-,16,TRBJ2-3
CASSFDPTGRSKNIQYF,TGCGCCAGCAGCTTTGACCCGACAGGGAGGTCAAAAAACATTCAGTACTTC,few,TRBV5-1,-,17,TRBJ2-4
CASSDTLGQANTEAFF,TGTGCCAGCAGCGACACACTGGGACAGGCAAACACTGAAGCTTTCTTT,-,TRBV25-1,TRBD1,16,TRBJ1-1
CASRGTGTRGPHF,TGTGCCAGCAGGGGAACCGGGACAAGGGGCCCCCACTTC,-,TRBV27,-,13,TRBJ1-2
CASSSAGGGQPQHF,TGTGCCAGCAGTTCGGCTGGGGGAGGCCAGCCCCAGCATTTT,-,TRBV27,-,14,TRBJ1-5
CASTTGSPNSPLHF,TGCGCCAGCACGACAGGGAGCCCTAATTCGCCCCTCCACTTT,-,TRBV5-1,TRBD1,14,TRBJ1-6
CASSLTGGGGYEQYF,TGTGCCAGCTCCCTGACAGGGGGCGGAGGCTACGAGCAGTACTTC,-,TRBV18,TRBD1,15,TRBJ2-7
CASSLGTANAYEQYF,TGTGCCAGCAGCTTAGGGACAGCGAACGCCTACGAGCAGTACTTC,-,TRBV7-8,-,15,TRBJ2-7
CASSYTGTGVGRTDTQYF,TGTGCCAGCAGCTATACCGGGACAGGGGTCGGGCGGACAGATACGCAGTATTTT,-,TRBV27,TRBD1,18,TRBJ2-3
CASSLISGPYEQYF,TGCGCCAGCAGCTTGATCAGCGGGCCCTACGAGCAGTACTTC,-,TRBV5-1,-,14,TRBJ2-7
CASTPDGGNTEAFF,TGTGCCAGCACTCCCGACGGAGGGAACACTGAAGCTTTCTTT,-,TRBV2,-,14,TRBJ1-1
CASRDRLMTGELFF,TGTGCCAGTAGAGACAGATTAATGACCGGGGAGCTGTTTTTT,-,TRBV2,-,14,TRBJ2-2
CASRDRDRGYDYTF,TGTGCCAGCAGAGACCGGGACAGGGGATACGACTACACCTTC,-,TRBV12-1,-,14,TRBJ1-2
CASSRTGGWYSPLHF,TGTGCCAGCAGCCGGACAGGGGGCTGGTATTCACCCCTCCACTTT,few,TRBV14,TRBD1,15,TRBJ1-6
CASSIGLAGGSGELFF,TGTGCCAGTAGTATCGGGTTAGCGGGAGGCTCCGGGGAGCTGTTTTTT,-,TRBV19,TRBD2,16,TRBJ2-2
CASSNPGGTGAGYTF,TGTGCCAGCAGTAACCCCGGTGGGACAGGGGCTGGCTACACCTTC,once,TRBV19,TRBD1,15,TRBJ1-2
CASSPGQGGWGNEQYF,TGTGCCAGCTCCCCGGGACAGGGTGGCTGGGGGAACGAGCAGTACTTC,-,TRBV27,TRBD1,16,TRBJ2-7
CASRGTGDNSPLHF,TGTGCCAGCAGGGGAACCGGGGATAATTCACCCCTCCACTTT,-,TRBV2,-,14,TRBJ1-6
CASSLFATGATQPQHF,TGTGCCAGCAGTTTATTTGCGACAGGGGCTACTCAGCCCCAGCATTTT,-,TRBV27,TRBD1,16,TRBJ1-5
CASTLGGHLNTEAFF,TGTGCCAGTACCCTGGGAGGTCATCTGAACACTGAAGCTTTCTTT,-,TRBV19,-,15,TRBJ1-1
CSVEEVGEGQAYEQYF,TGCAGCGTTGAAGAGGTTGGGGAGGGGCAGGCCTACGAGCAGTACTTC,few,TRBV29-1,TRBD2,16,TRBJ2-7
CASRRTGDYGYTF,TGTGCCAGCCGTCGAACAGGGGACTATGGCTACACCTTC,-,TRBV28,TRBD1,13,TRBJ1-2
CSVGQGNYNEQFF,TGCAGCGTCGGACAGGGCAACTACAATGAGCAGTTCTTC,-,TRBV29-1,TRBD1,13,TRBJ2-1
CATSFLGAGASGRWDLAKNIQYF,TGTGCCACCAGCTTCCTGGGGGCTGGGGCTAGCGGGAGGTGGGATCTAGCCAAAAACATTCAGTACTTC,-,TRBV15,TRBD2,23,TRBJ2-4
CASSWLGQGASPLHF,TGTGCCAGCAGCTGGCTGGGACAGGGGGCATCACCCCTCCACTTT,-,TRBV5-6,TRBD1,15,TRBJ1-6
CASSLYNEQFF,TGTGCCAGCAGTTTATACAATGAGCAGTTCTTC,once,TRBV6-5,-,11,TRBJ2-1
CASSRTSGRSEQFF,TGTGCCAGCAGTAGGACTAGCGGGAGAAGTGAGCAGTTCTTC,-,TRBV27,TRBD2,14,TRBJ2-1